Presented here are 30 T cell receptor beta chains from one specimen sequenced in a study of identical twins. TCRdb passed the 5' RACE reads through MiXCR, listing each CDR3 protein once. The sample lists about 900,000 distinct CDR3 sequences; over 9% were seen once. These data also formed part of another study, on yellow fever vaccine responses in identical twins.

Sequencing was done on a sample of PBMCs. These receptors were taken from a woman between 18 and 29 years old in good health.

The genes are TRBV6-1 and TRBJ2-1, with 9 positions matching TRBD2. V was clipped by 6 bases and J by 0 bases; unmatched bases: 9. Germline values: CDR1 MNHNS, CDR2 SASEGT. There are 17 residues in the CDR3. CDR3 amino acids: CASSLIAGARSYNEQFF. The CDR3 coding sequence is TGTGCCAGCAGCCTAATAGCGGGGGCCCGCTCCTACAATGAGCAGTTCTTC.

This clonotype has ten or more counts. The chain employs TRBV2 and TRBJ2-3; D possibly matches TRBD1 or TRBD2 (5 bases each). CDR1 is SNHLY and CDR2 is FYNNEI in the germline V gene. The ends were cut back, 3 bases at V and 1 base at J, with 14 bases in the middle. The length of the CDR3 is 16 residues. The CDR3: CASSEVGTGGTDTQYF. In DNA form, the CDR3 reads TGTGCCAGCAGTGAGGTTGGGACCGGTGGCACAGATACGCAGTATTTT.

This rearrangement joins TRBV25-1 to TRBJ2-1; D not resolved. The CDR3 sequence is 16 residues long. Trimming pared 3 bases from V and 6 bases from J, leaving 18 bases between. Per the germline V gene, CDR1 is MGHDK and CDR2 is SYGVNS. The CDR3: CASSDYGRKSGNEQFF. The CDR3 DNA reads TGTGCCAGCAGTGATTACGGTCGAAAATCGGGCAATGAGCAGTTCTTC.

To note about this clonotype: An end of the junction does not agree with germline; a read error may underlie this. The chain uses TRBV4-2 and TRBJ2-3; 8 bases are shared with TRBD2. This CDR3 contains 18 residues. Germline lookup yields CDR1 LGHNA and CDR2 YNFKEQ. CDR3 amino acids: CASRQDYRGGGSTDTQYF. CDR3 sequence (DNA): TGTGCCAGCAGACAAGATTATCGTGGCGGGGGGTCCACAGATACGCAGTATTTT.

This clonotype turned up a few times. V usage is TRBV10-3 and J usage is TRBJ2-2, with D possibly matching TRBD2 (6 bases). Germline CDR1 is ENHRY and CDR2 is SYGVKD. The CDR3 length is 12 residues. V was pared by 10 bases and J by 9 bases, with 15 bases between. The CDR3 DNA reads as TGTGCCACCCACGGCGGGGTGCGGGAGCTGTTTTTT. Residues: CATHGGVRELFF.

The CDR3 nucleotides are TGTGCCAGCAGCTCCCCCCGGGGAGGGCCTTACAATGAGCAGTTCTTC. Its protein product is CASSSPRGGPYNEQFF. V usage is TRBV7-2 and J usage is TRBJ2-1; TRBD2 matches 7 bases. The CDR3 covers 16 residues. Losses at the gene ends were 4 bases for V and 4 bases for J; bases not matched to a gene: 10. CDR1 and CDR2 (germline): SGHTA, FQGNSA. Supplemented by reference TRBV7-2 and TRBJ2-1, the full variable domain reads GAGVSQSPSNKVTEKGKDVELRCDPISGHTALYWYRQSLGQGLEFLIYFQGNSAPDKSGLPSDRFSAERTGGSVSTLTIQRTQQEDSAVYLCASSSPRGGPYNEQFFGPGTRLTVL.

The chain employs TRBV11-2 and TRBJ2-7; D is uncertain. V shed 3 bases and J shed 7 bases, with 10 bases lying between them. The CDR3 runs to 12 residues. Germline V lookup: CDR1 SGHAT, CDR2 FQNNGV. CDR3 region: CASSFTAQEQYF. CDR3 in DNA: TGTGCCAGCAGCTTCACAGCCCAAGAGCAGTACTTC.

V usage is TRBV21-1 and J usage is TRBJ1-3. TRBV21-1 is a documented pseudogene. There are 16 residues in the CDR3. DNA for the CDR3: TGTGCCAGCAGCCTGACCCCGTCCGACTCTGGAAACACCATATATTTT. This sequence encodes CASSLTPSDSGNTIYF.

This clonotype was seen ten or more times. The chain is built from TRBV7-9 and TRBJ2-5, with D hard to call. This CDR3 spans 11 amino acids. Trimming pared 3 bases from V and 3 bases from J, leaving 2 bases between. Germline CDR1 and CDR2: SEHNR and FQNEAQ (reference sequence). CDR3: CASSFKETQYF. Written as DNA, the CDR3 is TGTGCCAGCAGCTTTAAAGAGACCCAGTACTTC.

Many counts were recorded for this clonotype. This chain joins TRBV20-1 and TRBJ2-1, with 8 bases aligning to TRBD2. The CDR3 is made up of 14 amino acids. After removal of 4 bases from V and 5 bases from J, the junction contained 7 bases not matched to a gene. Germline CDR1 DFQATT, CDR2 SNEGSKA (reference sequence). For the CDR3, the DNA is TGCAGTGCTAAGGGACTAGGGCACAACAATGAGCAGTTCTTC. This sequence encodes CSAKGLGHNNEQFF.

This clonotype was counted between two and nine times. The chain uses TRBV20-1 and TRBJ2-7; 8 positions agree with TRBD2. The germline V gene encodes CDR1 DFQATT and CDR2 SNEGSKA (reference sequence). Trimming at V came to 4 bases and at J to 4 bases, leaving 6 bases not matched to a gene. CDR3 length: 13 amino acids. CDR3 DNA: TGCAGTGCTATCTCGGGGGGGGGATACGAGCAGTACGTC. This encodes CSAISGGGYEQYV.

This clonotype has ten or more counts. V and J are TRBV9 and TRBJ1-4; possibly TRBD1 for D (5 bases). V was clipped by 3 bases and J by 7 bases, with 16 bases between them. The germline V gene has CDR1 SGDLS and CDR2 YYNGEE. This CDR3 is built from 15 residues. The CDR3 nucleotides read TGTGCCAGCAGCGGACGAGGGGAAACCTTTGAAAAACTGTTTTTT. Its translation: CASSGRGETFEKLFF.

The J gene is TRBJ2-1, the V gene TRBV29-1; TRBD1 is a possible D gene (5 bases). The CDR3 consists of 12 residues. Germline V lookup: CDR1 SQVTM, CDR2 ANQGSEA. Trimming removed 6 bases at V and 5 bases at J, with 11 bases between. The CDR3 sequence: CSVPWGHNEQFF. The CDR3, as DNA: TGCAGCGTACCGTGGGGCCACAATGAGCAGTTCTTC.

The chain has TRBV28 and TRBJ2-3; 10 bases match TRBD2. The V and J ends lost 6 bases and 2 bases, in that order; junction bases with no gene match: 8. CDR1 and CDR2 (germline): MDHEN, SYDVKM. This CDR3 region has 16 residues. CDR3 protein: CASRDLAGVTTDTQYF. The DNA of the CDR3 is TGTGCCAGCAGAGACCTAGCGGGAGTTACCACAGATACGCAGTATTTT.

This clonotype was seen a handful of times. This rearrangement joins TRBV7-2 to TRBJ2-1; 11 bases are a match to TRBD2. V trimming: 5 bases; J trimming: 0 bases; junction bases outside the gene matches: 9. The CDR3 length is 18 residues. Germline V lookup: CDR1 SGHTA, CDR2 FQGNSA. DNA of the CDR3: TGTGCCAGCAGCCTTCGGCTAGCGGGGGGTATCTCCTACAATGAGCAGTTCTTC. It codes for CASSLRLAGGISYNEQFF.

Many counts were recorded for this clonotype. The rearrangement uses TRBV5-1 and TRBJ2-3, with D possibly matching TRBD1 (6 bases). Germline CDR1 is SGHRS and CDR2 is YFSETQ. The CDR3 covers 14 residues. V lost 2 bases, J lost 2 bases, and 9 bases lay in between. DNA of the CDR3: TGCGCCAGCAGCTTAGGACAGCCCACAGATACGCAGTATTTT. Translating gives CASSLGQPTDTQYF.

In its sample, this clonotype was seen a few times. The chain has TRBV3-1 and TRBJ1-1; no definite D call. Germline V gene lookup returns CDR1 LGHDT and CDR2 YNNKEL (reference sequence). The CDR3 consists of 12 residues. Between the trimmed V and J ends, which lost 4 bases and 11 bases, there was a span of 14 bases. The CDR3 here is CASSPNVREAFF. The CDR3 bases are TGTGCCAGCAGCCCCAATGTGAGGGAGGCTTTCTTT. The variable domain in full, completed from reference TRBV3-1 and TRBJ1-1, reads DTAVSQTPKYLVTQMGNDKSIKCEQNLGHDTMYWYKQDSKKFLKIMFSYNNKELIINETVPNRFSPKSPDKAHLNLHINSLELGDSAVYFCASSPNVREAFFGQGTRLTVV.

This clonotype was counted a few times. The chain combines TRBV10-3 with TRBJ1-1, with unresolved D. Trimming pared 0 bases from V and 5 bases from J, leaving 10 bases between. The CDR3 is made up of 14 amino acids. Germline CDR1 reads ENHRY; CDR2 reads SYGVKD. The CDR3 sequence: CAISESVGRTEAFF. CDR3 coding DNA: TGTGCCATCAGTGAGTCCGTAGGGCGGACTGAAGCTTTCTTT.

In DNA, the CDR3 is TGTGCCAGCAGCTTAGGCTCGACGCCCGGGGAGCTGTTTTTT. Translation gives CASSLGSTPGELFF. The chain carries TRBV13 and TRBJ2-2; the D is unclear. Germline CDR1 and CDR2: PRHDT and FYEKMQ (reference sequence). With 0 bases removed from V and 6 bases from J, the gap between germline ends came to 8 bases. The CDR3 is made up of 14 amino acids.

This clonotype appeared many times. This chain links TRBV20-1 with TRBJ2-5; no clear D. Germline V lookup: CDR1 DFQATT, CDR2 SNEGSKA (reference sequence). The CDR3 is 13 amino acids. In DNA, the CDR3 is TGCAGCGTGTCTAGGAATATAAAAGAGACCCAGTACTTC. Amino acids: CSVSRNIKETQYF.

J is TRBJ1-2 and V is TRBV28; possibly TRBD1 for D (6 bases). Per the germline V gene, CDR1 is MDHEN and CDR2 is SYDVKM. This CDR3 has 17 amino acids. The CDR3: CARIWGPGAREDYGYTF. In DNA form, the CDR3 reads TGTGCTAGAATTTGGGGGCCTGGGGCCCGGGAAGACTATGGCTACACCTTC.

The chain joins TRBV27 to TRBJ2-1; 7 bases line up with TRBD2. Germline lookup yields CDR1 MNHEY and CDR2 SMNVEV (reference sequence). The CDR3 sequence is 12 residues long. V shed 7 bases and J 7 bases; nucleotides not matched to a gene: 4. CDR3 residues: CASKPGGNEQFF. Here the CDR3 DNA reads TGTGCCAGCAAACCGGGGGGAAATGAGCAGTTCTTC.

This sequence joins TRBV2 and TRBJ2-1; 14 bases are a match to TRBD2. CDR1 is SNHLY and CDR2 is FYNNEI in the germline V gene. V shed 7 bases, J shed 12 bases, and the junction held 8 bases outside the gene matches. The CDR3 consists of 14 residues. DNA of the CDR3: TGTGCCAGCAAAGGGACTAGCGGGAGAGGAGGGCAGTTCTTC. Protein product: CASKGTSGRGGQFF.

The rearrangement links TRBV6-1 to TRBJ2-7, with D unresolved. Germline assignment: CDR1 MNHNS and CDR2 SASEGT. CDR3 length equals 14 residues. Trimming took 10 bases from V and 6 from J, leaving 22 bases between them. Here the CDR3 reads CATSYQAGPGEQYF. CDR3 sequence (DNA): TGTGCCACTTCCTACCAGGCAGGTCCTGGCGAGCAGTACTTC.

This clonotype was observed a handful of times. The rearrangement joins TRBV7-9 to TRBJ2-5; TRBD2 matches 7 bases. Germline CDR1 reads SEHNR; CDR2 reads FQNEAQ (reference sequence). The CDR3 extends over 14 amino acids. V dropped 5 bases and J dropped 2; count of bases not matched to a gene: 5. The DNA of the CDR3 is TGTGCCAGCAGCCGGGACTATGCGCAAGAGACCCAGTACTTC. It specifies CASSRDYAQETQYF.

This clonotype was seen a few times. The chain is built from TRBV7-6 and TRBJ1-5, with 10 bases identical to TRBD1. The CDR3 is made up of 15 amino acids. CDR1 and CDR2 from the germline V gene are SGHVS and FNYEAQ. V gave up 6 bases and J gave up 4 bases; unmatched junction bases: 6. In nucleotides, the CDR3 is TGTGCCAGCAGTCTTGGGACAGGGGAAAATCAGCCCCAGCATTTT. Amino acids: CASSLGTGENQPQHF.

This clonotype has just a few counts. The chain uses TRBV29-1 and TRBJ2-3, with D unclear. The ends were cut back, 6 bases at V and 1 base at J, with 14 bases in the middle. CDR1 and CDR2 (germline): SQVTM, ANQGSEA. The CDR3 has 14 amino acids. CDR3 sequence reads: CSVPRGARTDTQYF. The CDR3 nucleotides read TGCAGCGTCCCCCGAGGAGCGCGCACAGATACGCAGTATTTT.

Only a few counts were recorded for this clonotype. The rearrangement links TRBV4-2 to TRBJ2-1, with 11 nucleotides matching TRBD2. There are 17 residues in the CDR3. V dropped 7 bases and J dropped 0; count of bases not matched to a gene: 8. Looked up from germline, CDR1 is LGHNA and CDR2 is YNFKEQ. CDR3 DNA sequence: TGTGCCAGCAAACCGGGACTAGCGGCCAGCTCCTACAATGAGCAGTTCTTC. Translating it yields CASKPGLAASSYNEQFF.

In DNA, the CDR3 is TGTGCCAGCCAGCGGGGGGGACTCAAAAGTGAGCAGTTCTTC. Amino acid sequence: CASQRGGLKSEQFF. V usage is TRBV9 and J usage is TRBJ2-1, with 10 bases fitting TRBD2. V trimming: 7 bases; J trimming: 9 bases; junction bases outside the gene matches: 10. The CDR3 is made up of 14 amino acids. The germline CDR1 and CDR2 sequences are SGDLS and YYNGEE.

The rearrangement uses TRBV6-5 and TRBJ2-7, with D possibly matching TRBD1 (5 bases). The germline gives CDR1 MNHEY, CDR2 SVGAGI. This CDR3 spans 13 amino acids. V was shortened by 0 bases and J by 6 bases, with 9 bases between the two germline ends. The DNA for the CDR3 is TGTGCCAGCAGTTACTCGAGGACAAGCGAGCAGTACGTC. It yields the protein CASSYSRTSEQYV.